This T cell receptor beta chain derives from a study of beta chain features in type 1 diabetes. General study findings and limits: Patients with Type 1 diabetes showed moderately but significantly shorter TCRB CDR3s in all four CD4+ subsets.

The V gene's germline CDR1 is SNHLY and CDR2 FYNNEI. This CDR3 is 14 amino acids long. With 7 bases clipped from V and 7 bases from J, the junction kept 9 bases outside the gene matches. The investigators reverse transcribed all of the isolated RNA, so they sequenced expressed TCRB transcripts. The average read count of naive, central memory and regulatory T cell samples was around 3.6 million. Measured with immunoSEQ multiplex PCR; TCRdb has only the in-frame clones, and not every one. Among over 300,000 clones listed, roughly 9% were seen once. This clone has more than one count but fewer than ten. What it recognizes is unknown.

The sequence was obtained from a man between 25 and 39 years old with type 1 diabetes. The gene calls are TRBV2 and TRBJ1-4; 7 nucleotides align to TRBD1. Sequenced sample: central memory CD4+ T cells from blood. For the CDR3, the DNA is TGTGCCAGCAAACTACAGGGGTCCGTTGAAAAACTGTTTTTT. Its protein is CASKLQGSVEKLFF.